This entry lists 22 T cell receptor beta chains sequenced from one sample in a study of T cells in Graves' hyperthyroidism and ophthalmopathy. RNA transcripts were the template for amplifying TCR beta CDR3 regions. A first-round RT-PCR of the TCR CDR3 used the HTBI primer set. MiXCR was run by TCRdb on the multiplex PCR reads, yielding one entry per CDR3 protein. The sample records 550,000 to 600,000 distinct CDR3 sequences, about 14% being singletons. The sequenced sample was blood. Receptors originate from a woman between 18 and 29 years old with Graves' ophthalmopathy.

With respect to this clonotype: A much more abundant neighbour one base away suggests this may be a read error. The V gene is TRBV12-3 or TRBV12-4, the J gene TRBJ1-1; a weak D match, TRBD1 (5 bases). The CDR3 length is 15 residues. CDR3 coding DNA: TGTGTCAGCAGCCGCCCCGGACATTTGAACACTGAAGCTTTCTTT. Residues: CVSSRPGHLNTEAFF.

In this sample, this clonotype turned up many times. CDR3 nucleotides: TGTGCCAGCAGTTTATTGAGCAGGGGACGGAGCAATCAGCCCCAGCATTTT. It is translated as CASSLLSRGRSNQPQHF. The chain is built from TRBV28 and TRBJ1-5; D is possibly TRBD1 (6 bases). The V and J ends lost 1 base and 1 base respectively, with 14 bases between them. This CDR3 has 17 residues. Germline-derived CDR1 and CDR2 are MDHEN and SYDVKM.

The V gene is TRBV6-1, the J gene TRBJ2-3, with a weak D call TRBD1 (6 bases). V was pared by 4 bases and J by 1 base, with 15 bases between. CDR1 and CDR2 from the germline V gene are MNHNS and SASEGT. The CDR3 has 16 amino acids. In nucleotides, the CDR3 is TGTGCCAGCAGTGCCACAACAGGGCAGGGCACAGATACGCAGTATTTT. Its translation: CASSATTGQGTDTQYF.

This clonotype turned up a few times. This could be a read error, since a much larger clone is one nucleotide away. CDR3 sequence (DNA): TGTGCCAGCAGCTCCACCGGGACAGGGAACGCCGGGGAGCTGTTTTTT. It codes for CASSSTGTGNAGELFF. The chain combines TRBV7-8 with TRBJ2-2; 9 positions agree with TRBD1. Germline CDR1 SGHVS, CDR2 FQNEAQ. This CDR3 has 16 amino acids. The entire variable domain, with the rest obtained from reference TRBV7-8 and TRBJ2-2, is as follows: GAGVSQSPRYKVAKRGQDVALRCDPISGHVSLFWYQQALGQGPEFLTYFQNEAQLDKSGLPSDRFFAERPEGSVSTLKIQRTQQEDSAVYLCASSSTGTGNAGELFFGEGSRLTVL.

This clonotype was seen repeatedly, ten times or more. This sequence joins TRBV3-1 and TRBJ1-3; the D gene is possibly TRBD1 (6 bases). Germline assignment: CDR1 LGHDT and CDR2 YNNKEL (reference sequence). This CDR3 has 16 residues. V lost 0 bases, J lost 3 bases, and 12 bases lay in between. The CDR3 nucleotides are TGTGCCAGCAGCCAAGATAGGAGGACAGTTGGAAACACCATATATTTT. The encoded protein is CASSQDRRTVGNTIYF.

The chain employs TRBV6-6 and TRBJ2-5; maybe TRBD2 (5 bases). The CDR3 is 16 residues long. Germline CDR1 MNHNY, CDR2 SVGAGI (reference sequence). Deletions cut 0 bases from V and 5 bases from J, with 16 bases between. The chain's CDR3 is CASSYSNRGMGETQYF. CDR3 nucleotide sequence: TGTGCCAGCAGTTACTCGAATCGGGGAATGGGGGAGACCCAGTACTTC.

The CDR3, as DNA: TGTGCCAGCAGTTTTGGTTGGGGCAGGGCGATCTATGGCTACACCTTC. It yields the protein CASSFGWGRAIYGYTF. This sequence joins TRBV28 and TRBJ1-2; possible D gene TRBD1, 5 bases. Per germline, CDR1 MDHEN and CDR2 SYDVKM. The CDR3 is 16 amino acids. Trimming removed 3 bases at V and 4 bases at J, with 18 bases between.

Ten or more counts support this clonotype. CDR3 coding DNA: TGTGCCAGCATCCGCAGGGGGACGAACACTGAAGCTTTCTTT. Translating gives CASIRRGTNTEAFF. The J gene is TRBJ1-1, the V gene TRBV2; 7 bases map to TRBD1. This CDR3 has 14 residues. Germline trimming cut 7 bases from V and 1 base from J; bases unmatched to any gene: 6. CDR1 is SNHLY, CDR2 FYNNEI, per germline.

Many counts were recorded for this clonotype. This chain connects TRBV5-8 to TRBJ2-7, with TRBD1 identical over 7 bases. The V gene end was trimmed by 7 bases and the J gene end by 2 bases; junction bases not matched to a gene: 6. The CDR3 sequence is 13 residues long. Germline lookup yields CDR1 SGHTS and CDR2 YDEGEE. The CDR3 region is CASSGQAPYEQYF. The CDR3 DNA follows: TGTGCCAGCTCAGGACAGGCCCCCTACGAGCAGTACTTC.

The chain uses TRBV20-1 and TRBJ2-7; 7 nucleotides agree with TRBD1. This CDR3 region has 15 residues. Germline V CDR1 and CDR2: DFQATT, SNEGSKA (reference sequence). The J segment lost 7 bases and the V segment lost 6 bases, leaving 18 bases of the junction unmatched. CDR3 in amino acids: CSAIPPGQLTGEQYF. The CDR3 DNA follows: TGCAGTGCAATCCCACCGGGACAGTTGACGGGGGAGCAGTACTTC.

Ten or more counts support this clonotype. The V gene is TRBV28, the J gene TRBJ1-2; D is unclear. There are 12 residues in the CDR3. Germline CDR1 reads MDHEN; CDR2 reads SYDVKM. Trimming pared 1 base from V and 8 bases from J, leaving 8 bases between. The CDR3 loop is CASSLSRRGYTF. The CDR3 nucleotides read TGTGCCAGCAGTTTATCCCGGCGGGGCTACACCTTC.

V gene TRBV4-1 combines with J gene TRBJ1-2; 8 bases agree with TRBD1. The V gene end was trimmed by 1 base and the J gene end by 8 bases; junction bases not matched to a gene: 6. This CDR3 contains 14 residues. Germline CDR1 reads MGHRA; CDR2 reads YSYEKL. The CDR3 sequence is CASSQVGQGRGYTF. The CDR3 DNA is TGCGCCAGCAGCCAAGTTGGACAGGGTCGAGGCTACACCTTC.

This clonotype was seen at least ten times. V and J are TRBV6-2 or TRBV6-3 and TRBJ2-7; TRBD1 might be the D (6 bases). This CDR3 contains 13 residues. The V end was cut by 6 bases, the J end by 6 bases, with 15 bases between. Germline CDR1 and CDR2: MNHEY and SVGEGT. As DNA, the CDR3 is TGTGCCAGCAGCCCCGGACAGTCCCGCGAGCAGTACTTC. It is translated as CASSPGQSREQYF.

There are many counts of this clonotype. The J gene is TRBJ2-3, the V gene TRBV12-5, with 9 positions matching TRBD2. The CDR3 is 16 residues long. CDR1 and CDR2 from the germline V gene are LGHNT and FRNRAP. V lost 2 bases, J lost 2 bases, and 5 bases stayed unmatched. The CDR3 nucleotides are TGTGCTAGTGGTTTGAGTGCGGGAGGGCCCACAGATACGCAGTATTTT. This gives the protein CASGLSAGGPTDTQYF.

The rearrangement joins TRBV25-1 to TRBJ2-1; D is unresolved. V lost 2 bases and J 9 bases, leaving 11 bases between the germline ends. Per germline, CDR1 MGHDK and CDR2 SYGVNS. The length of the CDR3 is 13 residues. The CDR3 reads CASSELGRSEQFF. CDR3 nucleotides: TGTGCCAGCAGTGAACTAGGACGGAGTGAGCAGTTCTTC. Complete variable domain (other parts from reference TRBV25-1 and TRBJ2-1): EADIYQTPRYLVIGTGKKITLECSQTMGHDKMYWYQQDPGMELHLIHYSYGVNSTEKGDLSSESTVSRIRTEHFPLTLESARPSHTSQYLCASSELGRSEQFFGPGTRLTVL.

This clonotype occurred many times. The rearrangement uses TRBV30 and TRBJ2-7, with 8 positions matching TRBD1. CDR1 is GTSNPN, CDR2 SVGIG, per germline (reference sequence). CDR3 length equals 15 residues. With V trimmed by 4 bases and J by 6 bases, 14 bases remained unmatched. CDR3 protein: CAWMPPRTGLVEQYF. The CDR3 nucleotides read TGTGCCTGGATGCCTCCCAGGACAGGGCTAGTCGAGCAGTACTTC.

In its sample, this clonotype was seen many times. This chain joins TRBV19 and TRBJ2-7; 8 bases fit TRBD2. The CDR3 covers 15 residues. CDR1 LNHDA and CDR2 SQIVND come from the germline V gene (reference sequence). Germline trimming cut 10 bases from V and 0 bases from J; bases unmatched to any gene: 11. The CDR3 DNA reads TGTGCCACCTCAAGGCGGGAGGCCCTCTCCTACGAGCAGTACTTC. The encoded protein is CATSRREALSYEQYF. The full variable domain, its missing parts supplied by reference TRBV19 and TRBJ2-7, is DGGITQSPKYLFRKEGQNVTLSCEQNLNHDAMYWYRQDPGQGLRLIYYSQIVNDFQKGDIAEGYSVSREKKESFPLTVTSAQKNPTAFYLCATSRREALSYEQYFGPGTRLTVT.

This clonotype was seen at least ten times. V usage is TRBV30 and J usage is TRBJ1-1; D is ambiguous. The germline V gene has CDR1 GTSNPN and CDR2 SVGIG (reference sequence). V lost 3 bases and J lost 5, with 7 bases in between. CDR3 size: 11 residues. The CDR3 nucleotides are TGTGCCTGGAGGGCGGAGACTGAAGCTTTCTTT. Translated: CAWRAETEAFF.

There are a few counts of this clonotype. The J gene is TRBJ2-1, the V gene TRBV18; D may correspond to TRBD1 or TRBD2 (5 bases each). Germline CDR1 reads KGHSH; CDR2 reads LQKENI. The CDR3 consists of 15 residues. V was cut by 2 bases and J by 6 bases, with 14 bases left in between. CDR3 in amino acids: CASSPRGESGNEQFF. Written as DNA, the CDR3 is TGTGCCAGCTCACCAAGAGGGGAGAGTGGCAATGAGCAGTTCTTC.

The chain links TRBV5-6 to TRBJ2-7; 14 nucleotides match TRBD2. CDR3 length: 16 residues. Trimming removed 4 bases from V and 5 bases from J; junction bases left unmatched: 8. CDR1 and CDR2 from the germline V gene are SGHDT and YYEEEE. The CDR3 DNA reads TGTGCCAGCAGCCCACCGGGACTAGCGGGAGTGAACGAGCAGTACTTC. Translating gives CASSPPGLAGVNEQYF.

In regard to this clonotype: Just one base apart from a much larger clone, this may be a read error. The chain recombines TRBV6-1 with TRBJ1-1; TRBD1 aligns across 9 bases. The CDR3 is 14 amino acids. Unmatched junction bases numbered 2, after V lost 6 bases and J lost 0 bases. The V gene's germline CDR1 is MNHNS and CDR2 SASEGT. CDR3 nucleotides: TGTGCCAGCAGGGACAGGGGAGTGAACACTGAAGCTTTCTTT. Its translation: CASRDRGVNTEAFF.

This clonotype was seen many times. This chain uses TRBV20-1 with TRBJ2-7, with D tentatively TRBD1 (5 bases). This CDR3 has 15 residues. Germline assignment: CDR1 DFQATT and CDR2 SNEGSKA (reference sequence). Between the trimmed V and J ends, which lost 6 bases and 2 bases, there was a span of 20 bases. CDR3 amino acids: CSASLQGNLPYEQYF. The CDR3 DNA follows: TGCAGTGCCAGTCTTCAGGGAAATCTCCCCTACGAGCAGTACTTC.